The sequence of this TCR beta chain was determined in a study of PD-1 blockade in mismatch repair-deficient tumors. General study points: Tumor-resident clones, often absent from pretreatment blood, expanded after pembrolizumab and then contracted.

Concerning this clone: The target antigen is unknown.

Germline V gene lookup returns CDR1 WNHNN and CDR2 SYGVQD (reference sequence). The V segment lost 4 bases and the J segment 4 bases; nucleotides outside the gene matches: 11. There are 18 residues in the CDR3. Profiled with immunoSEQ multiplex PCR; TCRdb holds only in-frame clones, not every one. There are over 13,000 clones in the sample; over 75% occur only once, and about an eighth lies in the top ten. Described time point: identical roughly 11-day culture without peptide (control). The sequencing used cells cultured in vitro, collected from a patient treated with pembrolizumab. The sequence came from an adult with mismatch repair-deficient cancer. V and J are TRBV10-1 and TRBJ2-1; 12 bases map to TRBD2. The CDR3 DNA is TGCGCCAGCAGTGGGACTAGCGGGAAGAAGGGGGCTTACAATGAGCAGTTCTTC. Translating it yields CASSGTSGKKGAYNEQFF.